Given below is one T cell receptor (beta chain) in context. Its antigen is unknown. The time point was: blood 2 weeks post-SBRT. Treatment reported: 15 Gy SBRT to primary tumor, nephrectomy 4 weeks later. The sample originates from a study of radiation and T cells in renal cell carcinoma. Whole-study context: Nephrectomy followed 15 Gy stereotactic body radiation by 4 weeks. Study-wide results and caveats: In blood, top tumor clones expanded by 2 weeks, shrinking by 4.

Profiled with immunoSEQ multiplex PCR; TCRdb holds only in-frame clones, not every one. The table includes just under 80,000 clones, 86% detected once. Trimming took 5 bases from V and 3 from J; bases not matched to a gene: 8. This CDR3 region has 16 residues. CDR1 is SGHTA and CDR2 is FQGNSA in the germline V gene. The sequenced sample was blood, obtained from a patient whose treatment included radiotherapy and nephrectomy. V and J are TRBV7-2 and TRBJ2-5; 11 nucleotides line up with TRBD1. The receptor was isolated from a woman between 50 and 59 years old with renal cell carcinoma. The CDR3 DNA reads TGTGCCAGCAGCACTAGGACAGGGGGCTGGGAAGAGACCCAGTACTTC. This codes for CASSTRTGGWEETQYF.